This TCR beta chain comes out of a study of T cells expressing NK-cell markers. Overall study context: In sorted CD3+CD56+NKG2C+, CD3+CD56+NKG2C- and CD3+CD56-NKG2C+ T cells, TCR beta repertoires were obtained.

The CDR3 runs 15 residues. Germline assignment: CDR1 SGHRS and CDR2 YFSETQ. Researchers built TCR beta cDNA using 5'RACE template switching with UMIs. TCRdb re-called the 5' RACE reads and shows each CDR3 protein once, DNA omitted. This repertoire comprises about 400,000 distinct CDR3 sequences; its ten largest clones make up around a tenth. General study results and limits: Dominant NKG2C+ clonotypes made up roughly 1.0-7.0% of CD8+ T cells in roughly six donors.

In the case of this clonotype: As yet, its antigen is unknown.

V gene TRBV5-1 combines with J gene TRBJ2-1; the TCRdb D gene call, TRBD2, has no DNA to confirm it. The sequence derives from a woman aged 45-60 years in good health. Sequencing was performed on blood T cells: a sorted CD56 or NKG2C T cell subset, CD4+ or CD8+ T cells, or bulk PBMC T cells (not recorded which). CDR3 sequence: CASTSPSGGYNEQFF.